The entry below gives a single T cell receptor (beta chain) sequence along with its context. Researchers ran the PCR with 60 Vbeta and 13 Jbeta primers. Profiling relied on immunoSEQ multiplex PCR, and the TCRdb table lists in-frame clones only, not all of them. This sample has around 200,000 clones, with over 75% found just once. The source of the sample is a study of cytomegalovirus exposure and HLA in healthy donors. Germline CDR1 is SGHNT and CDR2 is YYREEE (reference sequence). This CDR3 region has 13 residues. Trimming removed 0 bases at V and 6 bases at J, with 9 bases between. Sequenced input: PBMCs. The sequence was collected from a man younger than 30 in good health and CMV-seronegative. The chain employs TRBV5-4 and TRBJ1-2, with D possibly matching TRBD1 (5 bases). In DNA, the CDR3 is TGTGCCAGCAGCTTGGAGTTAGGGGATGGCTACACCTTC. Its translation: CASSLELGDGYTF.